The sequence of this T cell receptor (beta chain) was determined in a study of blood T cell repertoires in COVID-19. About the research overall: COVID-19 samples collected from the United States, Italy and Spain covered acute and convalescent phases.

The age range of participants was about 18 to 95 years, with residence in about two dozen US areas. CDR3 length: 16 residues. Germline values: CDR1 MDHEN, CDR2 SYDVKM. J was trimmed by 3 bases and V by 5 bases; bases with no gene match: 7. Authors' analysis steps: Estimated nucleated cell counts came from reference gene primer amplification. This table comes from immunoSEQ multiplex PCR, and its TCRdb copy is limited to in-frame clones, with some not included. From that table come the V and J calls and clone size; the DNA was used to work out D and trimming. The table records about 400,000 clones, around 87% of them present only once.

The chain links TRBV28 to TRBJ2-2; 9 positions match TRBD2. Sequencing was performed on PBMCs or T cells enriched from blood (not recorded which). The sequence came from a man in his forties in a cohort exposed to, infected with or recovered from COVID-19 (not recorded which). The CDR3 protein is CASSGGGRADTGELFF. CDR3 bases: TGTGCCAGCAGTGGGGGCGGGAGGGCCGACACCGGGGAGCTGTTTTTT. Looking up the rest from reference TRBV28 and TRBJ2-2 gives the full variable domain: DVKVTQSSRYLVKRTGEKVFLECVQDMDHENMFWYRQDPGLGLRLIYFSYDVKMKEKGDIPEGYSVSREKKERFSLILESASTNQTSMYLCASSGGGRADTGELFFGEGSRLTVL.